This T cell receptor beta chain is from a study of identical twins. The V end was cut by 6 bases, the J end by 2 bases, with 11 bases between. From germline, CDR1 is MDHEN and CDR2 SYDVKM. The CDR3 runs to 13 residues. Study observations and caveats: Those out-of-frame alpha sequences shared by twins showed an excess of low generation probability.

This clonotype has only a few counts. Its matching antigen is unknown. Each CDR3 protein gets one entry after TCRdb re-called the 5' RACE reads with MiXCR. This sample has around 670,000 distinct CDR3 sequences, with around 6% found just once. The sequence derives from a man aged 18-30 years in good health. Sequenced input: naive T cells sorted from blood. V and J are TRBV28 and TRBJ2-7; no reliable D call. The CDR3 here is CASRLPGPYEQYF. Here the CDR3 DNA reads TGTGCCAGCAGGCTCCCAGGTCCCTACGAGCAGTACTTC.